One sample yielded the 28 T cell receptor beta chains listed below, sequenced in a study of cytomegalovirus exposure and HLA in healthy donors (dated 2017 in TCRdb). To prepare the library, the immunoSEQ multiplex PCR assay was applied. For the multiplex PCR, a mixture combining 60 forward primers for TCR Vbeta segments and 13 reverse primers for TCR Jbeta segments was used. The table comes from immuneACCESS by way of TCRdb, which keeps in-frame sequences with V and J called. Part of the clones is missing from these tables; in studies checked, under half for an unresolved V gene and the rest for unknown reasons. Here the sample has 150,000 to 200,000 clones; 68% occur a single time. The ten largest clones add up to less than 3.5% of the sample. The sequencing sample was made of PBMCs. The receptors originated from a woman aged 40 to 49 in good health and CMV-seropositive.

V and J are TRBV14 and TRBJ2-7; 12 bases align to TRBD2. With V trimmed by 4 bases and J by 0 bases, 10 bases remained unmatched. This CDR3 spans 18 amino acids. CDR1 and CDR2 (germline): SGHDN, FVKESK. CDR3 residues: CASSPLAGGISSSYEQYF. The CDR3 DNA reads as TGTGCCAGCAGCCCTCTAGCGGGAGGGATTTCTAGCTCCTACGAGCAGTACTTC.

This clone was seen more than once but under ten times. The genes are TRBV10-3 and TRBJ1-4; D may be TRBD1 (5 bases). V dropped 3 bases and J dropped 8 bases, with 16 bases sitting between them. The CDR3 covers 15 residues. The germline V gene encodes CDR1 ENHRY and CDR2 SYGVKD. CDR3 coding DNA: TGTGCCATCAGTGACAACCGTTCCGCAGGGGAAAAACTGTTTTTT. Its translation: CAISDNRSAGEKLFF.

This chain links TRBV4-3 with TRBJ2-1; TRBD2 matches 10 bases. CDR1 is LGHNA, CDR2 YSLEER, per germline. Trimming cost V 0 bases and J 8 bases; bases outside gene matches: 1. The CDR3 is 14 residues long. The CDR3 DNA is TGCGCCAGCAGCCAAGATGGGACTAGCGATGAGCAGTTCTTC. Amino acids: CASSQDGTSDEQFF.

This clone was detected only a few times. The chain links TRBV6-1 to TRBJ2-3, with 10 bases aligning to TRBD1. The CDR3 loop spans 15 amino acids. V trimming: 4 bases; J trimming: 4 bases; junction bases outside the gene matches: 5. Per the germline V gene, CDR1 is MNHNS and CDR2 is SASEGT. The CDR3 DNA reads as TGTGCCAGCAGTGGCGGACAGGGGGTTGCAGATACGCAGTATTTT. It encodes CASSGGQGVADTQYF.

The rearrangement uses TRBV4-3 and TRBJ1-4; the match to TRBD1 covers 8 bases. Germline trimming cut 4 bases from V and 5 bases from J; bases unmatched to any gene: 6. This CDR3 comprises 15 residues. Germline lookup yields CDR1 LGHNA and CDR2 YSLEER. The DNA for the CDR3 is TGCGCCAGCAGCCCCGCGGACAGGGCAAATGAAAAACTGTTTTTT. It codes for CASSPADRANEKLFF.

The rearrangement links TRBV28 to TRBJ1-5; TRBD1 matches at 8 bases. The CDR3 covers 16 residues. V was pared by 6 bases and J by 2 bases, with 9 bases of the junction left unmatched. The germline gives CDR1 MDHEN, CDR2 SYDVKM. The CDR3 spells CASRSGQARGNQPQHF. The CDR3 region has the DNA TGTGCCAGCAGATCGGGACAGGCAAGAGGCAATCAGCCCCAGCATTTT.

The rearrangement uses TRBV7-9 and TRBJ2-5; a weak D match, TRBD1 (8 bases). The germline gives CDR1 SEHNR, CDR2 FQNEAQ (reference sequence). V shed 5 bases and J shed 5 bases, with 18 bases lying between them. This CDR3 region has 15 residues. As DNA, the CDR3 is TGTGCCAGCAGCCCCAGGGGGCGGGAGAGCGAGACCCAGTACTTC. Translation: CASSPRGRESETQYF.

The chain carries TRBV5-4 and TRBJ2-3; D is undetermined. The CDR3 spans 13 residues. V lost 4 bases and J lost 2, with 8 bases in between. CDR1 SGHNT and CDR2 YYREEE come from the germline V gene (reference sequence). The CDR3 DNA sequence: TGTGCCAGCAGCGCGGCCGACACAGATACGCAGTATTTT. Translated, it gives CASSAADTDTQYF. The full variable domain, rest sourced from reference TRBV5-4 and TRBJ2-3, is ETGVTQSPTHLIKTRGQQVTLRCSSQSGHNTVSWYQQALGQGPQFIFQYYREEENGRGNFPPRFSGLQFPNYSSELNVNALELDDSALYLCASSAADTDTQYFGPGTRLTVL.

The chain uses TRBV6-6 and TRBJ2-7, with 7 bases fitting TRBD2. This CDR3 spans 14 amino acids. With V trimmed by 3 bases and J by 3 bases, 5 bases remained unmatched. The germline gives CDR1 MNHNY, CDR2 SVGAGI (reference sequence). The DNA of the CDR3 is TGTGCCAGCAGTTATGGGGGAGGGGTCTACGAGCAGTACTTC. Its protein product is CASSYGGGVYEQYF.

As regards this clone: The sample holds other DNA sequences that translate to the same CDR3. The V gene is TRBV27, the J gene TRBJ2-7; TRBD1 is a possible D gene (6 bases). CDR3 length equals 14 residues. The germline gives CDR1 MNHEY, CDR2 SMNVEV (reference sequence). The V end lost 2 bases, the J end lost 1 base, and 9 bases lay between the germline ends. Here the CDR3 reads CASSLGDTSYEQYF. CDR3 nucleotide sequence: TGTGCCAGCAGTTTAGGGGACACTTCCTACGAGCAGTACTTC.

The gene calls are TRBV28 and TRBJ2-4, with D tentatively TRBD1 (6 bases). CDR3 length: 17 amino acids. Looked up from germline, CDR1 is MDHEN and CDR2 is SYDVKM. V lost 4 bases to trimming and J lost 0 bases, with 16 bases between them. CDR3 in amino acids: CASSSPKGTIAKNIQYF. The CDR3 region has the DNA TGTGCCAGCAGTTCCCCTAAGGGGACAATAGCCAAAAACATTCAGTACTTC.

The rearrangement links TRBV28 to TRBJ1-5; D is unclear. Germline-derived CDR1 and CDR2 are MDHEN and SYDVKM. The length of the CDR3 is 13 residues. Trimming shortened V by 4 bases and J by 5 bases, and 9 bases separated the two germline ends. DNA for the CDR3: TGTGCCAGCAGTTCAGGTGGTCATCAGCCCCAGCATTTT. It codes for CASSSGGHQPQHF.

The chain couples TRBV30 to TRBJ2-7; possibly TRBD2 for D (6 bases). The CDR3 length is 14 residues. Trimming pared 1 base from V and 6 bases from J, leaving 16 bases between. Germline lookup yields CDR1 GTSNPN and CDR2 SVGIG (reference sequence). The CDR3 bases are TGTGCCTGGAGTGCCCAACCGACTAGAGGCGAGCAGTACTTC. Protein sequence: CAWSAQPTRGEQYF.

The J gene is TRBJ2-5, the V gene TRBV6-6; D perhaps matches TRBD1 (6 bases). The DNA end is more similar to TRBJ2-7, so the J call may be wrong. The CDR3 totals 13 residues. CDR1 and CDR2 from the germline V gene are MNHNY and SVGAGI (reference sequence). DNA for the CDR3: TGTGCCAGCAGCCCTGGACAGAACTACGAGCAGTACTTC. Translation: CASSPGQNYEQYF.

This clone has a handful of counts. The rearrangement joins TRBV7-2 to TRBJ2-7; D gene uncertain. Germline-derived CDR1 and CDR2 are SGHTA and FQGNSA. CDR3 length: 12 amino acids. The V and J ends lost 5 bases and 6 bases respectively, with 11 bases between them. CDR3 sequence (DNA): TGTGCCAGCAGCCTGATGTCAGGCGAGCAGTACTTC. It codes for CASSLMSGEQYF.

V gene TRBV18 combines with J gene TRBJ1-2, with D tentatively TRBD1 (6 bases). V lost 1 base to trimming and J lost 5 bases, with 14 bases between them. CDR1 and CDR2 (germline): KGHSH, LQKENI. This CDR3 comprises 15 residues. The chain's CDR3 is CASSPLAGEGYGYTF. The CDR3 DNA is TGTGCCAGCTCACCACTGGCAGGGGAAGGGTATGGCTACACCTTC.

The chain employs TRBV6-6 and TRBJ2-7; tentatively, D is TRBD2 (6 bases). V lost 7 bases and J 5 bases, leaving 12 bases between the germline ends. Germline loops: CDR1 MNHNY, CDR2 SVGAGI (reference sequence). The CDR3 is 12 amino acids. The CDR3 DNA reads TGTGCCAGCACGCGGGATAAGGACGAGCAGTACTTC. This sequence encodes CASTRDKDEQYF.

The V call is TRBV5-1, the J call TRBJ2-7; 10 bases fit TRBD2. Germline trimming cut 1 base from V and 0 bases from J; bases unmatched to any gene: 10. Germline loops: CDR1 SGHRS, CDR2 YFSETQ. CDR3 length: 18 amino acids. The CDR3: CASSLSSAGGSSSYEQYF. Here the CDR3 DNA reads TGCGCCAGCAGCTTGTCCTCAGCGGGGGGGTCAAGCTCCTACGAGCAGTACTTC.

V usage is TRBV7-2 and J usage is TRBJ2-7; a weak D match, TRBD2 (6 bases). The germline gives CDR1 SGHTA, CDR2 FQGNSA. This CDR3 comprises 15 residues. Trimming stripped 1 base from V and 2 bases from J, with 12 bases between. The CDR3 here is CASSLGRDGTYEQYF. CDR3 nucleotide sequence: TGTGCCAGCAGCTTAGGGCGGGACGGAACCTACGAGCAGTACTTC.

CDR3 loop: CASSPTGTGGNEQYF. In DNA form, the CDR3 reads TGTGCCAGCAGCCCAACCGGGACAGGGGGAAACGAGCAGTACTTC. The chain is built from TRBV7-2 and TRBJ2-7, with 11 bases lining up with TRBD1. V shed 5 bases, J shed 5 bases, and the junction held 8 bases outside the gene matches. Germline loops: CDR1 SGHTA, CDR2 FQGNSA. There are 15 residues in the CDR3.

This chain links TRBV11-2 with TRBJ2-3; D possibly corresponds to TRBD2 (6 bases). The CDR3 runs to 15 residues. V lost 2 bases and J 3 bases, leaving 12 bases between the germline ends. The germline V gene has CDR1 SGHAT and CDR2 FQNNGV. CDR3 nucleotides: TGTGCCAGCAGCTTATTGGGACTTCGAACAGATACGCAGTATTTT. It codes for CASSLLGLRTDTQYF.

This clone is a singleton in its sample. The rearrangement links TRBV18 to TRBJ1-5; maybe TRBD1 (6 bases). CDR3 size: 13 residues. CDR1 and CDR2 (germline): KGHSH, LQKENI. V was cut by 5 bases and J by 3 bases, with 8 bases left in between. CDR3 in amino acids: CASSGQYNQPQHF. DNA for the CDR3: TGTGCCAGCTCAGGACAGTACAATCAGCCCCAGCATTTT.

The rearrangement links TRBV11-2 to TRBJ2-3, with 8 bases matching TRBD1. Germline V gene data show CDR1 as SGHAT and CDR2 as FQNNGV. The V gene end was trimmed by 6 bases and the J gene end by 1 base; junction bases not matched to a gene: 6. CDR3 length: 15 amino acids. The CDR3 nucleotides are TGTGCCAGCAGTTCAAGACAGGGGCGCACAGATACGCAGTATTTT. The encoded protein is CASSSRQGRTDTQYF. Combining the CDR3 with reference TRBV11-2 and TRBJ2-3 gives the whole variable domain EAGVAQSPRYKIIEKRQSVAFWCNPISGHATLYWYQQILGQGPKLLIQFQNNGVVDDSQLPKDRFSAERLKGVDSTLKIQPAKLEDSAVYLCASSSRQGRTDTQYFGPGTRLTVL.

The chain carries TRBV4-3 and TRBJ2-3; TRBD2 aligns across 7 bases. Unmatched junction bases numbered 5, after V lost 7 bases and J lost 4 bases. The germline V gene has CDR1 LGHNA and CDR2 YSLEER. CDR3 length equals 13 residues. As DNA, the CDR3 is TGCGCCAGCAAGGGACGGGGGGCAGATACGCAGTATTTT. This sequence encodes CASKGRGADTQYF.

The CDR3 sequence: CASSRQGSTSYEQYF. The DNA for the CDR3 is TGTGCCAGCAGTCGGCAGGGGTCAACCTCCTACGAGCAGTACTTC. The V call is TRBV27, the J call TRBJ2-7, with D maybe TRBD1 (6 bases). Trimming stripped 5 bases from V and 0 bases from J, with 14 bases between. The germline V gene encodes CDR1 MNHEY and CDR2 SMNVEV (reference sequence). This CDR3 contains 15 residues.

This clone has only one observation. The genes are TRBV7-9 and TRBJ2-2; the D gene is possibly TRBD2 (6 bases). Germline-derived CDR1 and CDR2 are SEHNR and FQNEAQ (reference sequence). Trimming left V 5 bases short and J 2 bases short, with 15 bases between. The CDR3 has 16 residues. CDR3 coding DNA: TGTGCCAGCAGCGGTCGGGGGAGCAGCAACACCGGGGAGCTGTTTTTT. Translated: CASSGRGSSNTGELFF.

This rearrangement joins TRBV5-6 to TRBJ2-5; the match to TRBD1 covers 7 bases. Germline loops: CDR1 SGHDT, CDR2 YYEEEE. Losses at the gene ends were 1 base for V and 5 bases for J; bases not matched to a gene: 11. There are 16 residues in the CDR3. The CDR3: CASSLSTGARGETQYF. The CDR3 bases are TGTGCCAGCAGCTTGTCAACAGGGGCCAGGGGCGAGACCCAGTACTTC.

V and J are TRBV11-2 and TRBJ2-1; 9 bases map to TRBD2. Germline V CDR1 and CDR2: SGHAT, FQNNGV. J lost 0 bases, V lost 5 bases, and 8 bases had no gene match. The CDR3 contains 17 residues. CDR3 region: CASSALSGGSSYNEQFF. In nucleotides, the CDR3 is TGTGCCAGCAGCGCTCTTAGCGGGGGTAGCTCCTACAATGAGCAGTTCTTC. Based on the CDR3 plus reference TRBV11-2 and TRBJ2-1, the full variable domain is EAGVAQSPRYKIIEKRQSVAFWCNPISGHATLYWYQQILGQGPKLLIQFQNNGVVDDSQLPKDRFSAERLKGVDSTLKIQPAKLEDSAVYLCASSALSGGSSYNEQFFGPGTRLTVL.